The source of this TCR beta chain is a study of blood T cell repertoires in COVID-19. The CDR3 runs to 15 residues. The V and J ends lost 3 bases and 10 bases, in that order; junction bases with no gene match: 11. Germline CDR1 reads SEHNR; CDR2 reads FQNEAQ (reference sequence). How the authors handled the data: Reference gene primers were amplified, and this amplification served to estimate nucleated cell counts. Sequencing was performed with immunoSEQ multiplex PCR; in TCRdb, only in-frame clones are kept and a portion is missing. V, J and clone size reflect that table, while D and trimming were determined from the DNA. The table has some 260,000 clones, roughly 80% seen once.

This rearrangement joins TRBV7-9 to TRBJ1-5, with 8 nucleotides matching TRBD1. The receptor comes from an elderly man with acute or convalescent COVID-19. The sample consisted of peripheral blood. CDR3 sequence: CASSFGTGPGRPQHF. The CDR3 coding sequence is TGTGCCAGCAGCTTTGGGACAGGCCCTGGGAGACCCCAGCATTTT. The whole variable domain, remainder taken from reference TRBV7-9 and TRBJ1-5, is DTGVSQNPRHKITKRGQNVTFRCDPISEHNRLYWYRQTLGQGPEFLTYFQNEAQLEKSRLLSDRFSAERPKGSFSTLEIQRTEQGDSAMYLCASSFGTGPGRPQHFGDGTRLSIL.